The 3 T cell receptor beta chains reported below all come from one sample, sequenced in a study of blood T cell repertoires in COVID-19. Here immunoSEQ multiplex PCR was the method, and the copy in TCRdb shows in-frame clones only, minus some. The top ten clones hold roughly 5.6% of a sample with under 200,000 clones, 85% to 90% of them seen once. The sample consisted of peripheral blood. The receptors come from a man aged 40-49 years with active or convalescent COVID-19.

This chain links TRBV4-1 with TRBJ1-2, with a weak D call TRBD1 (5 bases). Trimming took off 1 base at V and 4 bases at J, with 16 bases between the two ends. Germline V gives CDR1 MGHRA, CDR2 YSYEKL. The CDR3 consists of 16 residues. CDR3 bases: TGCGCCAGCAGCCAAGCGGGTCAGGGCATAATCTATGGCTACACCTTC. Protein product: CASSQAGQGIIYGYTF.

This clone showed up just once. This sequence joins TRBV18 and TRBJ2-3; TRBD2 might be the D (6 bases). V was shortened by 3 bases and J by 0 bases, with 16 bases between the two germline ends. The CDR3 totals 17 residues. Germline V gene sequence: CDR1 KGHSH, CDR2 LQKENI. CDR3 residues: CASSPPGGVISTDTQYF. The CDR3 DNA reads as TGTGCCAGCTCACCTCCGGGCGGGGTGATCAGCACAGATACGCAGTATTTT.

The chain has TRBV6-2 or TRBV6-3 and TRBJ1-1; 9 bases are shared with TRBD1. The germline CDR1 and CDR2 sequences are MNHEY and SVGEGT. V shed 4 bases, J shed 6 bases, and the junction held 15 bases outside the gene matches. The CDR3 contains 17 residues. CDR3 DNA sequence: TGTGCCAGCAGTTCCCTAACCCGAGACAGGGGGGGTGCTGAAGCTTTCTTT. Its protein product is CASSSLTRDRGGAEAFF.